This T cell receptor (beta chain) was recorded in a study of post-analysis software for immune sequencing data. Study in general: Both relapsing-remitting and secondary progressive multiple sclerosis featured among the disease courses, as did progressive-relapsing multiple sclerosis.

The CDR3 consists of 13 residues. Germline V CDR1 and CDR2: SGHTA, FQGTGA. With 5 bases clipped from V and 4 bases from J, the junction kept 4 bases outside the gene matches. Built from TCR beta cDNA, the libraries had unique molecular identifiers in them. MiXCR was run by TCRdb on the PCR reads, yielding one entry per CDR3 protein. The profile shows about 460,000 distinct CDR3 sequences, approximately 45% of them singletons. This clonotype was detected only a few times. The antigen remains unidentified. General observations from the study: Comparison with controls showed significantly lower normalized Chao1 diversity in multiple sclerosis patients. The study found TRBV5-6, TRBV5-1 and TRBV20-1 among five TRBV segments more frequent in patients than controls.

The sequence derives from a girl aged 10-17 years with multiple sclerosis. The rearrangement links TRBV7-3 to TRBJ1-1; TRBD1 matches at 7 bases. Material for sequencing was blood. In DNA, the CDR3 is TGTGCCAGCAGCGGGACAGAGACCACTGAAGCTTTCTTT. This codes for CASSGTETTEAFF.